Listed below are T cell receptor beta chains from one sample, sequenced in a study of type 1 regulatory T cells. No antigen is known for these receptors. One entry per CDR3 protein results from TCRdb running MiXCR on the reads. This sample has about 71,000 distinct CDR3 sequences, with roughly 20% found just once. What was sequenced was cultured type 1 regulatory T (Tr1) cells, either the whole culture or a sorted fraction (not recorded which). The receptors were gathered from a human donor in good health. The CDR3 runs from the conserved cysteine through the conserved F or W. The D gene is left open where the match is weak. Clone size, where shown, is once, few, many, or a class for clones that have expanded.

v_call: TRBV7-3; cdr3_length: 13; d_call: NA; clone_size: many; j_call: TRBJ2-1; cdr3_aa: CASSVGTLDEQFF; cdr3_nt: TGTGCCAGCAGCGTGGGGACTCTGGATGAGCAGTTCTTC
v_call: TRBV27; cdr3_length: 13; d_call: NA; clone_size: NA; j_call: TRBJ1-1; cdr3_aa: CASRKQGNTEAFF; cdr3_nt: TGTGCCAGCAGGAAACAGGGGAACACTGAAGCTTTCTTT
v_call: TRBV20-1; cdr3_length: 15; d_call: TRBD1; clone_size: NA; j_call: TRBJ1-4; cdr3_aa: CSAMDRRTGWEKLFF; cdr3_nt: TGCAGTGCTATGGACAGGCGGACTGGGTGGGAAAAACTGTTTTTT
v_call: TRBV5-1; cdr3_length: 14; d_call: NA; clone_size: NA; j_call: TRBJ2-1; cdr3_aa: CASSLGGEYNEQFF; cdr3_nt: TGCGCCAGCAGCTTGGGCGGGGAGTACAATGAGCAGTTCTTC
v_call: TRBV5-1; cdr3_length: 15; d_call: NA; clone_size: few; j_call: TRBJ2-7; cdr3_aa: CASSLAAGSAYEQYF; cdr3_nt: TGCGCCAGCAGCTTGGCCGCGGGGTCCGCCTACGAGCAGTACTTC
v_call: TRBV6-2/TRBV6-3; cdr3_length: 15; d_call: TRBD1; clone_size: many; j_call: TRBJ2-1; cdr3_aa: CASSSHDRVGNEQFF; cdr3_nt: TGTGCCAGCAGCTCGCACGACAGGGTGGGCAATGAGCAGTTCTTC
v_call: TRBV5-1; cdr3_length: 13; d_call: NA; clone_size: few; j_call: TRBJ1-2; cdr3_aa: CASSLRANYGYTF; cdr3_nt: TGCGCCAGCAGCCTCCGTGCTAACTATGGCTACACCTTC
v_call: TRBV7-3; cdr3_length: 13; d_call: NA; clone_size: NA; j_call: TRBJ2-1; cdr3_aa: CASSLNSGGEQFF; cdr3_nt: TGTGCCAGCAGCTTAAATAGCGGCGGTGAGCAGTTCTTC
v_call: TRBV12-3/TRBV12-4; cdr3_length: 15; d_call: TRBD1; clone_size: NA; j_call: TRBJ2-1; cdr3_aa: CANSYNRGTHNEQFF; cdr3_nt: TGTGCCAACAGTTACAACAGGGGTACCCACAATGAGCAGTTCTTC
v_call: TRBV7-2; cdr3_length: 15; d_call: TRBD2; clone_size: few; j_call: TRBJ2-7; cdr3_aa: CASSSRTSGPYEQYF; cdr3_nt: TGTGCCAGCAGTTCCCGGACTAGCGGACCCTACGAGCAGTACTTC
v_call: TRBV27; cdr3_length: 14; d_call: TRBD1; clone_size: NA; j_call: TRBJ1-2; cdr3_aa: CASSRYQGELSYTF; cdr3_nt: TGTGCCAGCAGTCGTTATCAGGGGGAGTTAAGCTACACCTTC
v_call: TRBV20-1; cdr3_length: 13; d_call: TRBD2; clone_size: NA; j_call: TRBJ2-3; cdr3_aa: CSGEGEVGDTQYF; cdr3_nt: TGCAGTGGGGAGGGAGAGGTGGGGGATACGCAGTATTTT
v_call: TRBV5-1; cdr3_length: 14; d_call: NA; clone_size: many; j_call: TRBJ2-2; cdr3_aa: CASSKQGATGELFF; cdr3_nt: TGCGCCAGCAGCAAGCAAGGGGCCACCGGGGAGCTGTTTTTT
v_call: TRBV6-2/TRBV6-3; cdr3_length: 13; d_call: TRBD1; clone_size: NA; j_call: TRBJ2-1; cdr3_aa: CASSYSARGEQFF; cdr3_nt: TGTGCCAGCAGTTACTCGGCCAGGGGGGAGCAGTTCTTC
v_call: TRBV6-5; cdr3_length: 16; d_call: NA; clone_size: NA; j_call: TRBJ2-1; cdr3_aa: CASSRAGRGSYNEQFF; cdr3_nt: TGTGCCAGCAGTAGAGCGGGGAGGGGGTCCTACAATGAGCAGTTCTTC
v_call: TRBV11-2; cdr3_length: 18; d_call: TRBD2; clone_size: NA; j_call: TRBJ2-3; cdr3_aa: CASSLKRAGLAGTDTQYF; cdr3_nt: TGTGCCAGCAGCCTCAAACGCGCGGGACTAGCGGGCACAGATACGCAGTATTTT
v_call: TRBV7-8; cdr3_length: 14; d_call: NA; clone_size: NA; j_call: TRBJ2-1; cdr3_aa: CASSLVRVYNEQFF; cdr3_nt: TGTGCCAGCAGCTTAGTGAGGGTGTACAATGAGCAGTTCTTC
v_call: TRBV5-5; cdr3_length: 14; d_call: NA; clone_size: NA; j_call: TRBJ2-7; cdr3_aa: CASSLQGIGYEQYF; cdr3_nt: TGTGCCAGCAGCTTACAGGGAATAGGGTACGAGCAGTACTTC
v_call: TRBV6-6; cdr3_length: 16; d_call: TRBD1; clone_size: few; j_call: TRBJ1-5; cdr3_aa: CASSPPKDRGNQPQHF; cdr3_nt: TGTGCCAGCAGCCCCCCAAAAGACAGGGGCAATCAGCCCCAGCATTTT
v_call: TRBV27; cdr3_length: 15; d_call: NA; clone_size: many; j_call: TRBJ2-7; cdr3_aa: CASSTRRAGSYEQYF; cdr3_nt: TGTGCCAGCAGCACGCGGAGGGCCGGGTCCTACGAGCAGTACTTC
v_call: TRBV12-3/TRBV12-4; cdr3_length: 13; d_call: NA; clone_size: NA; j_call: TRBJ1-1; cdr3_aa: CASSSREGARPFF; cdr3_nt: TGTGCCAGCAGTTCCCGAGAGGGCGCCCGACCTTTCTTT
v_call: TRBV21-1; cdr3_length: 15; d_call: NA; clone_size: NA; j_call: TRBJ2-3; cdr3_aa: CASNPRNTSTDTQYF; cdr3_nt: TGTGCCAGCAACCCCAGGAACACTAGCACAGATACGCAGTATTTT
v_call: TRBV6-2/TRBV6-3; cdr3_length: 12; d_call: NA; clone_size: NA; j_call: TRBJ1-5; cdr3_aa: CASRGLNQPQHF; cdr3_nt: TGTGCCAGCAGAGGGTTAAATCAGCCCCAGCATTTT
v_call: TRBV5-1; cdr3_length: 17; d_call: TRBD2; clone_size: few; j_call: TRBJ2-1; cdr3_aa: CASRTQLAGVSYNEQFF; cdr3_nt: TGCGCCAGCAGGACCCAGCTAGCGGGAGTTTCCTACAATGAGCAGTTCTTC
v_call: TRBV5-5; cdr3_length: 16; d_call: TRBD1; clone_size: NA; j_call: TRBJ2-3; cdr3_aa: CASSLMTGGTPDTQYF; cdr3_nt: TGTGCCAGCAGCTTGATGACAGGGGGCACGCCAGATACGCAGTATTTT
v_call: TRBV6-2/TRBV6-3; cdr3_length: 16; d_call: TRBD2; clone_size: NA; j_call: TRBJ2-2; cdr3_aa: CASRGSGLSNTGELFF; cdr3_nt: TGTGCCAGCAGGGGTAGCGGGCTTTCGAACACCGGGGAGCTGTTTTTT
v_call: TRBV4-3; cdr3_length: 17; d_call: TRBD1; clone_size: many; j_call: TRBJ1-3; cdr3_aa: CASSQQTGGPSGNTIYF; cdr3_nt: TGCGCCAGCAGCCAACAGACAGGGGGGCCCTCTGGAAACACCATATATTTT
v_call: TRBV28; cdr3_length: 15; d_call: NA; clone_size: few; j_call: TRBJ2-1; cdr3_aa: CASIPARGTYNEQFF; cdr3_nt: TGTGCCAGCATACCAGCCAGGGGAACCTACAATGAGCAGTTCTTC
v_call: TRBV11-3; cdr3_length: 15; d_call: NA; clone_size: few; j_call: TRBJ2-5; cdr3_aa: CASSTISGAMETQYF; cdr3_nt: TGTGCCAGCAGCACTATCTCGGGCGCAATGGAGACCCAGTACTTC